This TCR beta chain was captured in a study of blood T cell repertoires in COVID-19. The wider study: COVID-19 samples collected from the United States, Italy and Spain covered acute and convalescent phases.

TCRdb's copy holds only in-frame clones and misses some; the assay was immunoSEQ multiplex PCR. The sample includes 250,000 to 400,000 clones, around 87% of them seen just once. Germline V gene data show CDR1 as MGHRA and CDR2 as YSYEKL. V was pared by 5 bases and J by 0 bases, with 8 bases between. The CDR3 sequence is 13 residues long. The sequence derives from a woman in her twenties or thirties who had recovered from COVID-19. The sample comprised PBMCs or T cells enriched from blood (not recorded which). V and J are TRBV4-1 and TRBJ2-7; D not resolved. Here the CDR3 DNA reads TGCGCCAGCAGCTCTCCAGTCTCCTACGAGCAGTACTTC. It is translated as CASSSPVSYEQYF.